These T cell receptor beta chains were read from a single sample in a study of human T cells and chemical hapten exposure. TCRdb itself ran the RACE reads through MiXCR, one entry per CDR3 protein. This table holds around 76,000 distinct CDR3 sequences, 10% to 15% found once. The specimen comprised whole blood, sampled in connection with sensitization to the hapten diphenylcyclopropenone (DPC). The receptors come from a woman aged 60-70 years with alopecia areata. Some clones in this sample may be carry-over from other donors' samples. Both conserved end residues are part of each CDR3. D genes are given only for firm matches. Rows may omit the clone size; those that give it use once, few, many or a size class.

size	J	V	D	CDR3	DNA
once	TRBJ1-1	TRBV30	-	CAWNRAMNTEAFF	TGTGCCTGGAACAGGGCCATGAACACTGAAGCTTTCTTT
many	TRBJ2-7	TRBV3-1	-	CASSQVGREQYF	TGTGCCAGCAGCCAAGTGGGGAGGGAGCAGTACTTC
few	TRBJ1-5	TRBV15	-	CATSTGSANQPQHF	TGTGCCACCAGCACAGGGTCTGCTAATCAGCCCCAGCATTTT
-	TRBJ1-5	TRBV6-5	-	CASSPAGHFGIQPQHF	TGTGCCAGCAGCCCGGCGGGTCACTTTGGAATTCAGCCCCAGCATTTT
many	TRBJ2-5	TRBV30	TRBD1	CAWSEGQGYFETQYF	TGTGCCTGGAGTGAGGGACAGGGTTATTTCGAGACCCAGTACTTC
-	TRBJ2-1	TRBV12-3/TRBV12-4	-	CASSGPFRGNEQFF	TGTGCCAGCAGTGGACCGTTTAGGGGCAATGAGCAGTTCTTC
-	TRBJ2-5	TRBV28	-	CASSSPAQETQYF	TGTGCCAGCAGTTCCCCCGCCCAAGAGACCCAGTACTTC
many	TRBJ1-1	TRBV29-1	-	CSGWDLGDTEAFF	TGCAGCGGCTGGGATTTGGGGGACACTGAAGCTTTCTTT
-	TRBJ2-4	TRBV10-1	-	CASSASFSSGIQYF	TGCGCCAGCAGTGCTTCCTTCTCCTCCGGCATTCAGTACTTC
many	TRBJ1-1	TRBV29-1	-	CSVVSVEGRTFF	TGCAGCGTAGTAAGTGTAGAGGGGAGGACTTTCTTT
-	TRBJ2-1	TRBV12-3/TRBV12-4	-	CASSFDEQFF	TGTGCCAGCAGTTTCGATGAGCAGTTCTTC
many	TRBJ1-2	TRBV19	TRBD1	CASSTRTGLGYTF	TGTGCCAGTAGTACCCGGACAGGGTTGGGCTACACCTTC
many	TRBJ2-1	TRBV19	-	CASSISGDASNEQFF	TGTGCCAGTAGTATATCCGGGGACGCCTCAAATGAGCAGTTCTTC
few	TRBJ1-4	TRBV7-3	TRBD1	CASSWTGGNEKLFF	TGTGCCAGCAGCTGGACAGGCGGTAACGAAAAACTGTTTTTT
many	TRBJ1-5	TRBV30	-	CAWSGDSNQPQHF	TGTGCCTGGAGTGGTGATAGCAATCAGCCCCAGCATTTT
many	TRBJ2-7	TRBV11-2	TRBD2	CASSALAGVYEQYF	TGTGCCAGCAGCGCATTAGCGGGGGTGTACGAGCAGTACTTC
many	TRBJ1-2	TRBV29-1	-	CSVGEGTSNYGYTF	TGCAGCGTTGGGGAGGGGACCTCTAACTATGGCTACACCTTC
many	TRBJ1-2	TRBV6-9	TRBD1	CASSDLPLDREDGYTF	TGTGCCAGCAGTGACCTCCCCCTTGACAGGGAAGATGGCTACACCTTC
few	TRBJ2-3	TRBV20-1	-	CSARVPPSPDTQYF	TGCAGTGCTAGAGTGCCCCCCAGTCCAGATACGCAGTATTTT
-	TRBJ2-5	TRBV29-1	-	CSVEGSTGTQYF	TGCAGCGTTGAAGGTAGCACGGGGACCCAGTACTTC
-	TRBJ1-1	TRBV9	-	CASSVGEGMNTEAFF	TGTGCCAGCAGCGTAGGGGAGGGAATGAACACTGAAGCTTTCTTT
many	TRBJ1-1	TRBV10-1	-	CASSERASARKAFF	TGCGCCAGCAGTGAGAGGGCATCGGCGAGAAAAGCTTTCTTT
few	TRBJ2-5	TRBV7-2	TRBD2	CASSLVGSGVGETQYF	TGTGCCAGCAGCTTAGTGGGTAGCGGGGTCGGAGAGACCCAGTACTTC
many	TRBJ1-2	TRBV4-1	-	CASSLENGRGANYGYTF	TGCGCCAGCAGCCTAGAAAACGGCCGGGGTGCTAACTATGGCTACACCTTC
many	TRBJ1-1	TRBV20-1	-	CSARVPTGGTEAFF	TGCAGTGCTAGAGTACCCACCGGGGGCACTGAAGCTTTCTTT
few	TRBJ2-1	TRBV6-1	-	CASRARGEQFF	TGTGCCAGCAGGGCAAGGGGTGAGCAGTTCTTC
-	TRBJ2-7	TRBV5-5	-	CASPSLSLLSTEAYEQYF	TGTGCCAGCCCGTCCCTAAGCTTACTTTCGACAGAGGCCTACGAGCAGTACTTC
-	TRBJ1-1	TRBV7-9	-	CASSTATANTEAFF	TGTGCCAGCAGCACAGCGACAGCGAACACTGAAGCTTTCTTT
many	TRBJ1-2	TRBV29-1	TRBD1	CSVDSGGGYTF	TGCAGCGTTGACTCAGGGGGCGGCTACACCTTC
many	TRBJ1-3	TRBV4-2	-	CASSQDSPYRLGAGNTIYF	TGTGCCAGCAGCCAAGACTCCCCCTACCGGCTGGGAGCTGGAAACACCATATATTTT
-	TRBJ1-5	TRBV6-5	-	CASSYSRDSFLPQHF	TGTGCCAGCAGTTACTCTAGAGACAGTTTTTTGCCCCAGCATTTT
-	TRBJ1-2	TRBV29-1	TRBD1	CSGTGGTAGYGYTF	TGCAGCGGGACAGGGGGCACGGCGGGCTATGGCTACACCTTC
many	TRBJ1-1	TRBV5-4	-	CASSPFGANTEAFF	TGTGCCAGCAGCCCATTCGGGGCGAACACTGAAGCTTTCTTT
-	TRBJ1-2	TRBV6-1	TRBD1	CASSEEGQGYGYTF	TGTGCCAGCAGTGAAGAAGGACAGGGCTATGGCTACACCTTC
-	TRBJ1-5	TRBV7-6	-	CASSHGRRDNQPQHF	TGTGCCAGCAGCCATGGGCGCAGGGACAATCAGCCCCAGCATTTT
few	TRBJ1-1	TRBV6-6	-	CASSFGGNTEAFF	TGTGCCAGCAGTTTTGGTGGGAACACTGAAGCTTTCTTT
-	TRBJ2-4	TRBV3-1	TRBD2	CASSARLASTKNIQYF	TGTGCCAGCAGCGCCCGACTAGCGAGCACCAAAAACATTCAGTACTTC
few	TRBJ2-2	TRBV10-3	-	CAISESTGTLNTGELFF	TGTGCCATCAGTGAGTCAACAGGGACATTGAACACCGGGGAGCTGTTTTTT
few	TRBJ2-3	TRBV2	TRBD2	CASSQRETPSTDTQYF	TGTGCCAGCAGCCAGCGGGAAACCCCTAGCACAGATACGCAGTATTTT
many	TRBJ1-2	TRBV29-1	-	CSASGANYGYTF	TGCAGCGCCAGTGGAGCTAACTATGGCTACACCTTC
many	TRBJ1-1	TRBV12-3/TRBV12-4	-	CASSLTGIGSEAFF	TGTGCCAGCAGTTTAACTGGAATAGGCTCTGAAGCTTTCTTT
-	TRBJ2-5	TRBV12-3/TRBV12-4	TRBD2	CASSIAGGPSKTQYF	TGTGCCAGCAGTATAGCGGGGGGGCCGTCGAAGACCCAGTACTTC
few	TRBJ1-2	TRBV18	-	CASSPSGVAFGYTF	TGTGCCAGCTCACCGTCCGGGGTCGCGTTTGGCTACACCTTC
many	TRBJ2-7	TRBV2	TRBD1	CASRQGVYEQYF	TGTGCCAGCAGACAGGGGGTCTACGAGCAGTACTTC
many	TRBJ1-2	TRBV20-1	TRBD1	CSAISGQGYGYTF	TGCAGTGCTATTTCCGGACAGGGGTATGGCTACACCTTC